This TCR beta chain stems from a study of cytomegalovirus exposure and HLA in healthy donors. The CDR3 contains 13 residues. CDR1 and CDR2 (germline): SGHDT, YYEEEE. Note on this clone: At one end the junction does not follow the germline gene, possibly because of a read error.

It was with 60 Vbeta and 13 Jbeta primers that the PCR ran. The protocol was immunoSEQ multiplex PCR, while the TCRdb copy is restricted to in-frame clones and leaves out a portion. This sample has 130,000 to 150,000 clones; roughly 73% occur once, and the top ten carry 1.5% to 2%. The sequence came from a young woman in good health and CMV-seronegative. The sequencing sample was made of PBMCs. The chain uses TRBV5-6 and TRBJ2-7; 10 nucleotides align to TRBD1. The CDR3 DNA reads as TGTGCCAGCAGCGAGACAGGGGGCGGCTCAGCGTGGTTC. Protein sequence: CASSETGGGSAWF.